This T cell receptor (beta chain) was documented in a study of cytomegalovirus exposure and HLA in healthy donors. Regarding this clone: The antigen is undetermined.

CDR3 length: 18 residues. PCR amplification relied on 60 Vbeta primers (plus 13 Jbeta primers). Sequenced by immunoSEQ multiplex PCR; TCRdb stores in-frame clones only, minus some. The sample has approximately 150,000 clones; 80% are singletons. Study-level findings and limits: The sole available immune exposure information was CMV serostatus. Reports indicated that the classifier achieved high specificity and sensitivity in diagnosing cytomegalovirus status. Earlier results showed most TCR beta V segments being productive about 87% or about 30% of the time. Reported findings show TCR beta sequences accurately forecast HLA-A and HLA-B alleles in most subjects.

The V call is TRBV12-2, the J call TRBJ1-5; the D segment call TRBD1 is taken from the table without a DNA check. TRBV12-2 is assigned pseudogene status. Specimen: PBMCs. The receptor was derived from a man aged 18 to 29 in good health and CMV-seropositive. CDR3 sequence: CASRLEGPGQGLNQPQHF. The CDR3 DNA is TGTGCAAGTCGCTTAGAGGGTCCGGGACAGGGTTTGAATCAGCCCCAGCATTTT.